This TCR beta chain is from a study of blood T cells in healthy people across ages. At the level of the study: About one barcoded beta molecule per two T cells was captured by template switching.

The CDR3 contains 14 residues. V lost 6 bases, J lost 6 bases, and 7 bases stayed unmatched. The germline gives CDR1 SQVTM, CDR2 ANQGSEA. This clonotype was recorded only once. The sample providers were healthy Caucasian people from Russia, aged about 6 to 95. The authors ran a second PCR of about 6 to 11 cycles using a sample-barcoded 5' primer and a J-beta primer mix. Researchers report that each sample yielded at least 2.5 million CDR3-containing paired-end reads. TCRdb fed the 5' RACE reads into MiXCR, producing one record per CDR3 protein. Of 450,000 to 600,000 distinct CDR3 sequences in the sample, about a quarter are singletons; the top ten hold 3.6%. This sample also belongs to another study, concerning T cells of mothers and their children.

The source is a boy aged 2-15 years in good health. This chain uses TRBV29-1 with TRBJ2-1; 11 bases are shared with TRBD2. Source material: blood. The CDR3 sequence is CSVAGTSGLNEQFF. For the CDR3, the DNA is TGCAGCGTGGCCGGGACTAGCGGCCTCAATGAGCAGTTCTTC.